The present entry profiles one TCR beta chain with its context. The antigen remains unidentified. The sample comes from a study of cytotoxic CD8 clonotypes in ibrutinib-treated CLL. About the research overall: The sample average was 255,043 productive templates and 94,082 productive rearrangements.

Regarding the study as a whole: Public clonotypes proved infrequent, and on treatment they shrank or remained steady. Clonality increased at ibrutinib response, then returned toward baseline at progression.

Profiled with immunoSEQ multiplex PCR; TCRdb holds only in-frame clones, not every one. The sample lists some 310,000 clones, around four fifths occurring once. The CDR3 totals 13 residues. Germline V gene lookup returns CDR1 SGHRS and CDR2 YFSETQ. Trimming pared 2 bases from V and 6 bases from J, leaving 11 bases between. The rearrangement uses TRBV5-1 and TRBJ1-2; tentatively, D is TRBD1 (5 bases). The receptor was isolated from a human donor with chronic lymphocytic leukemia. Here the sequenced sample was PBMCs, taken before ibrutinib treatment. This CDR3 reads CASSFWGVDGYTF. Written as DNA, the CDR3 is TGCGCCAGCAGCTTTTGGGGGGTGGATGGCTACACCTTC.